Below are 8 T cell receptor beta chains sequenced from a single sample in a study of glioma-infiltrating T cells after dendritic cell vaccination. Using immunoSEQ multiplex PCR, the repertoire was profiled, and TCRdb retains in-frame clones only, with some absent. The sample records 45,000 to 50,000 clones, over 75% being singletons. The sample was blood, taken before dendritic cell vaccination. The receptors were gathered from a human donor with glioblastoma.

This chain joins TRBV19 and TRBJ2-2; 8 bases are a match to TRBD1. V trimming: 6 bases; J trimming: 0 bases; junction bases outside the gene matches: 6. The germline V gene encodes CDR1 LNHDA and CDR2 SQIVND (reference sequence). There are 16 residues in the CDR3. CDR3 sequence: CASRENRGTNTGELFF. In DNA form, the CDR3 reads TGTGCCAGTAGAGAGAACAGGGGGACGAACACCGGGGAGCTGTTTTTT.

The J gene is TRBJ2-1, the V gene TRBV27; 10 nucleotides agree with TRBD2. With V trimmed by 7 bases and J by 6 bases, 15 bases remained unmatched. Germline lookup yields CDR1 MNHEY and CDR2 SMNVEV (reference sequence). This CDR3 has 17 residues. The chain's CDR3 is CASIGPSGSAPFNEQFF. The CDR3, as DNA: TGTGCCAGCATAGGTCCTAGCGGGAGTGCCCCCTTCAATGAGCAGTTCTTC.

The chain employs TRBV14 and TRBJ1-2, with a possible D match to TRBD1 (6 bases). The CDR3 has 14 amino acids. Looked up from germline, CDR1 is SGHDN and CDR2 is FVKESK. V gave up 0 bases and J gave up 4 bases, with 9 bases separating them. The CDR3 DNA sequence: TGTGCCAGCAGCCAAGATTACAGGGCCTATGGCTACACCTTC. Its protein is CASSQDYRAYGYTF.

The V and J genes are TRBV5-6 and TRBJ2-7; D unclear. The CDR3 is 14 residues long. V lost 0 bases and J 2 bases, leaving 9 bases between the germline ends. CDR1 SGHDT and CDR2 YYEEEE come from the germline V gene. CDR3: CASSLDGAPYEQYF. CDR3 bases: TGTGCCAGCAGCTTGGACGGAGCGCCCTACGAGCAGTACTTC.

As DNA, the CDR3 is TGTGCCAGCAGCTTGGGGGCGAGGGGCGGGGGCCGCACAGATACGCAGTATTTT. It yields the protein CASSLGARGGGRTDTQYF. The gene calls are TRBV5-4 and TRBJ2-3; a possible D gene is TRBD2 (7 bases). Germline V gene sequence: CDR1 SGHNT, CDR2 YYREEE (reference sequence). Trimming removed 0 bases at V and 1 base at J, with 18 bases between. The CDR3 sequence is 18 residues long.

The chain carries TRBV5-1 and TRBJ1-1, with D perhaps matching TRBD1 (6 bases). Germline V gene data show CDR1 as SGHRS and CDR2 as YFSETQ. The V end lost 5 bases, the J end lost 0 bases, and 14 bases lay between the germline ends. The CDR3 length is 15 residues. DNA of the CDR3: TGCGCCAGCAGTATTACAGGGACGATGAACACTGAAGCTTTCTTT. Its translation is CASSITGTMNTEAFF.

Only one count was recorded for this clone. The chain links TRBV5-1 to TRBJ1-3; 10 bases are a match to TRBD1. Trimming cost V 0 bases and J 1 base; bases outside gene matches: 1. From germline, CDR1 is SGHRS and CDR2 YFSETQ. The CDR3 spans 16 residues. The CDR3 spells CASSLGQGASGNTIYF. CDR3 nucleotides: TGCGCCAGCAGCTTGGGACAGGGGGCTTCTGGAAACACCATATATTTT. Combining the CDR3 with reference TRBV5-1 and TRBJ1-3 gives the whole variable domain KAGVTQTPRYLIKTRGQQVTLSCSPISGHRSVSWYQQTPGQGLQFLFEYFSETQRNKGNFPGRFSGRQFSNSRSEMNVSTLELGDSALYLCASSLGQGASGNTIYFGEGSWLTVV.

The chain recombines TRBV5-1 with TRBJ2-2; 8 nucleotides match TRBD1. The germline CDR1 and CDR2 sequences are SGHRS and YFSETQ. The CDR3 has 14 residues. Losses at the gene ends were 4 bases for V and 4 bases for J; bases not matched to a gene: 3. The CDR3 bases are TGCGCCAGCAGCCAGGGGGCGGGCACCGGGGAGCTGTTTTTT. It encodes CASSQGAGTGELFF.